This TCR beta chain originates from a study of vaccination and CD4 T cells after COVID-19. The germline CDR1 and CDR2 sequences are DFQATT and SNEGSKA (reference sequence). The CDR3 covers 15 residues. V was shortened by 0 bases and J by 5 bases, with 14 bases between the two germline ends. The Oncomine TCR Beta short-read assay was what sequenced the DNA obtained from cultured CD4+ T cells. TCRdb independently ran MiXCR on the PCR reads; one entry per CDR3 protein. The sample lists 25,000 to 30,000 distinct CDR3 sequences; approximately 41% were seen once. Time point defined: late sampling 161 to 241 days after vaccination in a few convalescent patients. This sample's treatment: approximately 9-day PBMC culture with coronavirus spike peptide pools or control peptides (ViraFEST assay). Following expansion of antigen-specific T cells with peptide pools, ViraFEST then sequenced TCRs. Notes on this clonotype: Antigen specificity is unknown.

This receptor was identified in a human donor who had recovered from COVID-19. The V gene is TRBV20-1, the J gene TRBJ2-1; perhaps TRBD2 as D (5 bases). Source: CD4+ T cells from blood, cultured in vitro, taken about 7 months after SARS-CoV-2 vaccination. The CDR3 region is CSARDPQRLNNEQFF. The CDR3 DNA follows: TGCAGTGCTAGAGATCCCCAGCGGCTGAACAATGAGCAGTTCTTC.